This TCR beta chain derives from a study of blood T cell repertoires in COVID-19. Produced via immunoSEQ multiplex PCR; TCRdb's table is partial and in-frame only. The data contain more than 300,000 clones, more than 90% of them seen just once; the ten biggest clones take up 3.5% to 5%. Germline V gene lookup returns CDR1 LGHDT and CDR2 YNNKEL (reference sequence). The CDR3 has 15 amino acids. V lost 4 bases to trimming and J lost 4 bases, with 17 bases between them. The specimen was PBMCs or T cells enriched from blood (not recorded which). The gene calls are TRBV3-1 (or the pseudogene TRBV3-2) and TRBJ2-7, with D possibly being TRBD1 (6 bases). The clonotype was recovered from a woman aged 25 to 39 who had been exposed to COVID-19. The CDR3 loop is CASSLPTGTIYEQYF. In nucleotides, the CDR3 is TGTGCCAGCAGCCTTCCGACAGGCACCATTTACGAGCAGTACTTC.